This T cell receptor beta chain was sequenced during a study of CD8 T cells in ankylosing spondylitis (dated by TCRdb to the late 2010s). Regarding the study in general: The study set out to find disease-linked TCR variants by profiling T cell receptor beta repertoires in ankylosing spondylitis patients and healthy donors. In total, the full study cohort was made up of nearly 110 healthy donors and 25 ankylosing spondylitis patients. Peripheral blood was sampled, and synovial fluid was additionally collected from ankylosing spondylitis patients. Here is what the overall study found, with its caveats: The disease-linked clones were reported as significantly enriched in matched synovial fluid samples from ankylosing spondylitis patients. The disease-linked clones had a CD8+ phenotype and were found at relatively low frequencies in peripheral blood. Some of the motif variants had been reported before in the synovial fluid and blood of reactive arthritis patients, a finding that suggests common disease-initiation mechanisms. Blood from ankylosing spondylitis patients appeared to be characterized by a TCR beta motif made up of several highly homologous amino acid variants.

The CDR3, cysteine through phenylalanine, is 16 amino acids long. Just the 48-base CDR3 DNA is kept, in frame starting at base 1. CDR1 and CDR2 were assigned from the germline V gene (reference sequence) as SEHNR and FQNEAQ. In its sample, this clonotype was seen a few times. What this receptor recognizes is not known. The junction differs from germline at one of its ends, possibly a read error. This sample was sequenced with an Illumina HiSeq 2500. Quantitative 5'-RACE with molecular barcodes was used to prepare TCR beta libraries. The paper's processing steps were these. A new computational method, built on a probabilistic model of VDJ rearrangement, was used to identify disease-linked TCR variants. TCRdb cleaned the public reads at Q25 with fastp, built clones with MiXCR and kept in-frame beta chains. A single entry per CDR3 protein holds the most common genes and DNA from its merged rows. The V and J calls were not made by the authors but by TCRdb's processing. Within this sample are 350,000 or so distinct CDR3 sequences, with roughly 14% of them counted one time only. The biggest ten clones account for around 1% of the sample.

The clonotype originates from a male donor with ankylosing spondylitis or in good health (not recorded which). The chain is assembled from TRBV7-9 and TRBJ2-3; the best D guess is TRBD1, with 6 bases matching. The specimen sequenced was blood, either unsorted or a sorted T cell fraction (not recorded which). The DNA sequence is as follows: TGTGCCAGCAGCATCCGGGACACAACTATCACAGATGCGCAGTATTTT. Its coded protein is CASSIRDTTITDAQYF.